This T cell receptor beta chain appears in the sequencing data of a study of cytotoxic CD8 clonotypes in ibrutinib-treated CLL. Clones were sequenced by immunoSEQ multiplex PCR, and TCRdb holds only the in-frame ones, with some missing. The sample gives 110,000 to 150,000 clones, roughly three quarters of which show up once; approximately 5.1% is in the top ten. V shed 4 bases and J 10 bases; nucleotides not matched to a gene: 7. The CDR3 contains 15 residues. The germline gives CDR1 ENHRY, CDR2 SYGVKD. This sample comprised PBMCs, obtained after 24 months of ibrutinib treatment. This chain links TRBV10-3 with TRBJ2-3; 14 nucleotides line up with TRBD2. The TCR comes from a human donor with chronic lymphocytic leukemia. The chain's CDR3 is CAISAGLAGAPAQYF. DNA for the CDR3: TGTGCCATCAGTGCGGGACTAGCGGGAGCTCCGGCGCAGTATTTT.